These 30 T cell receptor beta chains originate from one sample sequenced in a study of naive and memory T cell subsets. The beta constant-region primer was an equimolar mix of two oligonucleotides covering TRBC1 and TRBC2. From the UMI-ligation and nested PCR reads, TCRdb called clonotypes with MiXCR, one entry per CDR3 protein. This sample has about 5,000 distinct CDR3 sequences, with around 6.9% found just once. Sequencing was performed on CD4+ TEMRA cells from blood. Specified subset: effector memory re-expressing CD45RA, CD45RA+ CD27-. Receptor source: a human donor in good health.

This clonotype occurred a few times. This chain joins TRBV7-2 and TRBJ2-1, with D possibly being TRBD1 or TRBD2 (5 bases each). V gave up 4 bases and J gave up 10 bases, with 14 bases separating them. The CDR3 is 13 amino acids. Germline CDR1 reads SGHTA; CDR2 reads FQGNSA. The CDR3 spells CASSSGARTEQFF. The CDR3 DNA reads as TGTGCCAGCAGCTCCGGGGCAAGAACCGAGCAGTTCTTC.

This clonotype appeared many times. The genes are TRBV3-1 and TRBJ2-3; a weak D match, TRBD1 (5 bases). Germline-derived CDR1 and CDR2 are LGHDT and YNNKEL (reference sequence). This CDR3 spans 13 amino acids. V was shortened by 6 bases and J by 0 bases, with 7 bases between the two germline ends. The CDR3 is CASRRQSTDTQYF. The CDR3 DNA reads TGTGCCAGCAGGCGACAGAGCACAGATACGCAGTATTTT.

V gene TRBV28 combines with J gene TRBJ1-5; D not resolved. The CDR3 covers 14 residues. Germline V lookup: CDR1 MDHEN, CDR2 SYDVKM. V was pared by 2 bases and J by 4 bases, with 9 bases between. CDR3 nucleotides: TGTGCCAGCAGTTTAGCTACGGGGAATCAGCCCCAGCATTTT. Protein sequence: CASSLATGNQPQHF. Together with reference TRBV28 and TRBJ1-5, the CDR3 gives the full variable domain: DVKVTQSSRYLVKRTGEKVFLECVQDMDHENMFWYRQDPGLGLRLIYFSYDVKMKEKGDIPEGYSVSREKKERFSLILESASTNQTSMYLCASSLATGNQPQHFGDGTRLSIL.

This clonotype has a handful of counts. The chain has TRBV6-2 or TRBV6-3 and TRBJ2-3; TRBD2 matches at 13 bases. With V trimmed by 8 bases and J by 2 bases, 7 bases remained unmatched. The CDR3 spans 16 residues. Germline V gene lookup returns CDR1 MNHEY and CDR2 SVGEGT. CDR3 in DNA: TGTGCCAGCCGATTCGGACTAGCGGGAGTCACAGATACGCAGTATTTT. It codes for CASRFGLAGVTDTQYF.

This clonotype was observed at least ten times. The chain is built from TRBV6-2 or TRBV6-3 and TRBJ2-4; D not certain. The CDR3 has 15 amino acids. The germline V gene encodes CDR1 MNHEY and CDR2 SVGEGT. V lost 0 bases, J lost 6 bases, and 12 bases lay in between. The CDR3 nucleotides read TGTGCCAGCAGTTACTCGGCTTTTAAGGGAAACATTCAGTACTTC. Amino acid sequence: CASSYSAFKGNIQYF.

This clonotype was seen more than once but under ten times. The chain couples TRBV6-6 to TRBJ2-3; D possibly uses TRBD1 or TRBD2 (7 bases each). CDR1 MNHNY and CDR2 SVGAGI come from the germline V gene (reference sequence). V was trimmed by 6 bases and J by 1 base, leaving 17 bases between them. CDR3 size: 16 residues. The CDR3 DNA sequence: TGTGCCAGCAGCGAGGCCTCAGGGGGGGGCACAGATACGCAGTATTTT. Residues: CASSEASGGGTDTQYF.

Only a few counts were recorded for this clonotype. This chain uses TRBV7-7 with TRBJ1-3, with D maybe TRBD1 (6 bases). Germline V gives CDR1 SSHAT, CDR2 FNYEAQ (reference sequence). The V end was cut by 8 bases, the J end by 3 bases, with 20 bases between. The CDR3 is 16 residues long. The CDR3 sequence is CASPFGANRVGNTIYF. Written as DNA, the CDR3 is TGTGCCAGCCCCTTTGGGGCCAACAGGGTTGGAAACACCATATATTTT.

This clonotype rates as medium-sized. This chain joins TRBV4-1 and TRBJ1-5; no clear D gene. This CDR3 contains 16 residues. CDR1 MGHRA and CDR2 YSYEKL come from the germline V gene. V lost 0 bases and J 2 bases, leaving 11 bases between the germline ends. The CDR3 loop is CASSQDGGIGNQPQHF. As DNA, the CDR3 is TGCGCCAGCAGCCAAGATGGAGGGATTGGCAATCAGCCCCAGCATTTT.

The rearrangement joins TRBV20-1 to TRBJ2-5; D unclear. The germline V gene has CDR1 DFQATT and CDR2 SNEGSKA (reference sequence). CDR3 size: 13 residues. V dropped 3 bases and J dropped 0 bases, with 8 bases sitting between them. The CDR3 nucleotides read TGCAGTGCTAGCCGCAGGAACCAAGAGACCCAGTACTTC. Translated, it gives CSASRRNQETQYF.

V usage is TRBV2 and J usage is TRBJ1-5, with D possibly matching TRBD1 (5 bases). Germline assignment: CDR1 SNHLY and CDR2 FYNNEI. The CDR3 covers 14 residues. V lost 3 bases, J lost 2 bases, and 8 bases lay in between. CDR3 protein: CASSEETGNQPQHF. Written as DNA, the CDR3 is TGTGCCAGCAGTGAGGAGACAGGCAATCAGCCCCAGCATTTT. The variable domain in full, completed from reference TRBV2 and TRBJ1-5, reads EPEVTQTPSHQVTQMGQEVILRCVPISNHLYFYWYRQILGQKVEFLVSFYNNEISEKSEIFDDQFSVERPDGSNFTLKIRSTKLEDSAMYFCASSEETGNQPQHFGDGTRLSIL.

This clonotype showed up many times. V and J are TRBV5-5 and TRBJ1-2; TRBD1 agrees at 12 bases. The germline CDR1 and CDR2 sequences are SGHKS and YYEKEE (reference sequence). The CDR3 consists of 17 residues. The V and J ends lost 4 bases and 4 bases, in that order; junction bases with no gene match: 11. The CDR3 sequence is CASSHGTGGRNAYGYTF. Written as DNA, the CDR3 is TGTGCCAGCAGCCACGGGACAGGGGGCCGTAACGCCTATGGCTACACCTTC.

The chain has TRBV7-7 and TRBJ2-5, with a tentative D call TRBD1 (6 bases). The V gene's germline CDR1 is SSHAT and CDR2 FNYEAQ (reference sequence). This CDR3 has 14 amino acids. The V and J ends lost 1 base and 2 bases respectively, with 8 bases between them. CDR3 nucleotide sequence: TGTGCCAGCAGCTTAGGAACAGGGCAAGAGACCCAGTACTTC. It is translated as CASSLGTGQETQYF.

This clonotype was seen only a few times. This rearrangement joins TRBV14 to TRBJ1-2; D is uncertain. Germline V gene data show CDR1 as SGHDN and CDR2 as FVKESK. This CDR3 region has 15 residues. Trimming removed 1 base from V and 2 bases from J, with 11 bases in between. Here the CDR3 reads CASSQGVRINYGYTF. In DNA form, the CDR3 reads TGTGCCAGCAGCCAAGGAGTACGCATCAACTATGGCTACACCTTC.

V gene TRBV20-1 combines with J gene TRBJ1-5; TRBD1 is a possible D gene (5 bases). Trimming took off 6 bases at V and 6 bases at J, with 15 bases between the two ends. This CDR3 contains 13 residues. Germline V gives CDR1 DFQATT, CDR2 SNEGSKA (reference sequence). This CDR3 reads CSAQDPGGQPQHF. CDR3 nucleotide sequence: TGCAGTGCCCAGGACCCGGGGGGTCAGCCCCAGCATTTT.

The chain links TRBV5-1 to TRBJ1-2; weak D call: TRBD1 (6 bases). The germline gives CDR1 SGHRS, CDR2 YFSETQ. The V end was cut by 0 bases, the J end by 5 bases, with 8 bases between. This CDR3 has 13 residues. The CDR3 region has the DNA TGCGCCAGCAGCTTGGGGGACATTTATGGCTACACCTTC. This sequence encodes CASSLGDIYGYTF.

This clonotype has at least ten counts. This sequence joins TRBV28 and TRBJ2-7; D may be TRBD2 (7 bases). The CDR3 is made up of 16 amino acids. The germline V gene has CDR1 MDHEN and CDR2 SYDVKM. Deletions cut 5 bases from V and 7 bases from J, with 24 bases between. The CDR3 DNA is TGTGCCAGCAGTCGCCCCTCAGGCGGGGGCTTCCGGGAGCAGTACTTC. Amino acids: CASSRPSGGGFREQYF.

The J gene is TRBJ2-4, the V gene TRBV7-8, with D unresolved. Trimming cost V 1 base and J 1 base, with 8 bases left between them. CDR1 and CDR2 (germline): SGHVS, FQNEAQ. CDR3 length: 15 amino acids. CDR3 protein: CASSLGQAAKNIQYF. The CDR3 coding sequence is TGTGCCAGCAGCTTAGGTCAGGCGGCCAAAAACATTCAGTACTTC.

This clonotype was detected many times. The CDR3 loop reads CSAGAGTGGGGYTF. As DNA, the CDR3 is TGCAGTGCTGGAGCCGGGACAGGGGGCGGAGGCTACACCTTC. The V call is TRBV20-1, the J call TRBJ1-2; TRBD1 matches at 12 bases. CDR3 length equals 14 residues. The V segment lost 5 bases and the J segment 8 bases; nucleotides outside the gene matches: 9. Germline values: CDR1 DFQATT, CDR2 SNEGSKA (reference sequence).

The chain carries TRBV6-1 and TRBJ1-2, with 7 bases fitting TRBD1. This CDR3 is 14 amino acids long. The germline CDR1 and CDR2 sequences are MNHNS and SASEGT. Trimming took 4 bases from V and 3 from J; bases not matched to a gene: 5. In DNA form, the CDR3 reads TGTGCCAGCAGTGCGCGGGGGACAGACTATGGCTACACCTTC. Protein: CASSARGTDYGYTF.

Turning to this clonotype: This may stem from a read error, because a much larger clone lies one nucleotide away. The rearrangement joins TRBV4-3 to TRBJ2-7, with TRBD2 matching 13 bases. CDR1 and CDR2 from the germline V gene are LGHNA and YSLEER. V was clipped by 8 bases and J by 7 bases; unmatched bases: 8. This CDR3 has 14 residues. This CDR3 reads CASCRLAGGREQYF. CDR3 nucleotide sequence: TGCGCCAGCTGCCGACTAGCGGGAGGTAGGGAGCAGTACTTC.

Ten or more counts support this clonotype. This rearrangement joins TRBV29-1 to TRBJ1-1; D possibly corresponds to TRBD1 (5 bases). The germline V and J ends were trimmed by 7 bases and 0 bases, with 18 bases remaining between them. Per the germline V gene, CDR1 is SQVTM and CDR2 is ANQGSEA. This CDR3 is 15 amino acids long. The CDR3: CSGAVGLSMNTEAFF. The CDR3 DNA sequence: TGCAGCGGGGCAGTGGGGCTGAGTATGAACACTGAAGCTTTCTTT.

At least ten counts were recorded for this clonotype. V and J are TRBV7-2 and TRBJ2-7, with TRBD2 matching over 12 bases. V shed 1 base, J shed 6 bases, and the junction held 4 bases outside the gene matches. Germline V gives CDR1 SGHTA, CDR2 FQGNSA. The CDR3 sequence is 15 residues long. CDR3 in DNA: TGTGCCAGCAGCTTAGTAGGACTAGCGGGGACCGAGCAGTACTTC. The encoded protein is CASSLVGLAGTEQYF.

This clonotype appeared many times. This chain connects TRBV9 to TRBJ2-1, with 11 bases matching TRBD2. In germline, CDR1 is SGDLS, CDR2 YYNGEE. After removal of 2 bases from V and 8 bases from J, the junction contained 12 bases not matched to a gene. This CDR3 contains 17 residues. CDR3 DNA sequence: TGTGCCAGCAGCGTTTCTAGCGGGAGGTACGGGGTCTATGAGCAGTTCTTC. Its protein is CASSVSSGRYGVYEQFF.

The rearrangement uses TRBV5-4 and TRBJ1-2; D ambiguous. Germline-derived CDR1 and CDR2 are SGHNT and YYREEE (reference sequence). The CDR3 totals 15 residues. V lost 5 bases and J 0 bases, leaving 14 bases between the germline ends. CDR3 nucleotides: TGTGCCAGCAGTCCACCCCGAGCACCTAACTATGGCTACACCTTC. Protein sequence: CASSPPRAPNYGYTF.

Many counts were recorded for this clonotype. The chain employs TRBV28 and TRBJ2-7; 9 bases align to TRBD2. Germline loops: CDR1 MDHEN, CDR2 SYDVKM. V shed 2 bases and J 2 bases; nucleotides not matched to a gene: 4. This CDR3 is 15 amino acids long. The CDR3, as DNA: TGTGCCAGCAGTTTAGGGGCGGGAGGGACCTACGAGCAGTACTTC. Translated, it gives CASSLGAGGTYEQYF.

This clonotype was seen just once. A read error is possible here, since a much larger clone lies one base away. J is TRBJ2-5 and V is TRBV2; the D gene is possibly TRBD2 (5 bases). The V end lost 7 bases, the J end lost 2 bases, and 11 bases lay between the germline ends. This CDR3 has 13 residues. Germline CDR1 SNHLY, CDR2 FYNNEI. CDR3 bases: TGTGCCAGCAAAATAGGGAGACAAGAGACCCAGTACTTC. Its protein is CASKIGRQETQYF.

This clonotype was detected ten times or more. The V gene is TRBV3-1, the J gene TRBJ2-3; D remains unclear. Trimming pared 5 bases from V and 1 base from J, leaving 16 bases between. The CDR3 is 16 amino acids. Looked up from germline, CDR1 is LGHDT and CDR2 is YNNKEL (reference sequence). The CDR3, as DNA: TGTGCCAGCAGCGGCCACCAAGTCTCCGGCACAGATACGCAGTATTTT. Translating gives CASSGHQVSGTDTQYF.

At least ten counts were recorded for this clonotype. The rearrangement joins TRBV10-3 to TRBJ2-7; 7 bases align to TRBD1. The CDR3 spans 13 residues. From germline, CDR1 is ENHRY and CDR2 SYGVKD. The V gene end was trimmed by 3 bases and the J gene end by 4 bases; junction bases not matched to a gene: 3. CDR3 sequence (DNA): TGTGCCATCAGTGATGTACAGGGGTACGAGCAGTACTTC. It translates to CAISDVQGYEQYF.

Many counts were recorded for this clonotype. The chain links TRBV12-3 or TRBV12-4 to TRBJ2-7, with 11 bases fitting TRBD2. V was clipped by 6 bases and J by 2 bases; unmatched bases: 3. CDR3 length: 14 residues. CDR3 sequence: CASRRLAGTYEQYF. The DNA for the CDR3 is TGTGCCAGCAGAAGACTAGCGGGAACCTACGAGCAGTACTTC.

As concerns this clonotype: This may come from a read error, since a much larger clone is one base off. This chain joins TRBV27 and TRBJ1-1; D remains unclear. The CDR3 totals 14 residues. Germline V lookup: CDR1 MNHEY, CDR2 SMNVEV (reference sequence). DNA of the CDR3: TGTGCCAGAAGTTTAGAAGTTACGAACACTGAAGCTTTCTTT. Translation: CARSLEVTNTEAFF.